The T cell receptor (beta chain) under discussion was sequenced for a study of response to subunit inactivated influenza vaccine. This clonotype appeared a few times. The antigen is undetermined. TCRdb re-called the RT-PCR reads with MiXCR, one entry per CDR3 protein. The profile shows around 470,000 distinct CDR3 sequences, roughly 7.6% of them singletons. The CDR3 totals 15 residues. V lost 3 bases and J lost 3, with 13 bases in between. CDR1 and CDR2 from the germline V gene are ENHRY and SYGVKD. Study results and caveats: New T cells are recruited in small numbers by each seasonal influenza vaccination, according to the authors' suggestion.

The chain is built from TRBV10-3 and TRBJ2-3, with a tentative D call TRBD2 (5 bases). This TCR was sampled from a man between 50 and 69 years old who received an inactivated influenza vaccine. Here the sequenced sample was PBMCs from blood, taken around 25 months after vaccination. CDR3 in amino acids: CAISDRAGGTDTQYF. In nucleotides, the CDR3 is TGTGCCATCAGTGATAGGGCGGGTGGGACAGATACGCAGTATTTT.